This is a list of T cell receptor beta chains from one sample in a study of regulatory T cells in long-lasting Graves disease. One entry per CDR3 protein results from TCRdb running MiXCR on the multiplex PCR reads. Found here are about 470,000 distinct CDR3 sequences, under 15% of them singletons; the top ten hold about a sixth. This same sample was also part of a study on T cells in Graves' hyperthyroidism and ophthalmopathy.

Here the sequenced sample was peripheral blood mononuclear cells (PBMCs), taken at new diagnosis, from a patient treated with antithyroid drugs. Receptor source: a woman in her 30s with Graves disease. CDR3s include the opening cysteine and the closing phenylalanine or tryptophan. A D gene is named only where the DNA matches it firmly. Size is stated for part of the rows, as once, few or many counts, or as a class when the clone is expanded.

v_gene: TRBV18; j_gene: TRBJ2-1; d_gene: TRBD2; abundance: .; CDR3aa: CASSRTSGPLEQFF; CDR3nt: TGTGCCAGCTCAAGGACTAGCGGGCCCCTCGAGCAGTTCTTC
v_gene: TRBV5-1; j_gene: TRBJ2-7; d_gene: .; abundance: many; CDR3aa: CASSFNTASSYEQYF; CDR3nt: TGCGCCAGCAGCTTTAACACCGCGAGCTCCTACGAGCAGTACTTC
v_gene: TRBV4-1; j_gene: TRBJ2-7; d_gene: TRBD1; abundance: many; CDR3aa: CASSLWDRGYYEQYF; CDR3nt: TGCGCCAGCAGCCTTTGGGACAGGGGGTACTACGAGCAGTACTTC
v_gene: TRBV20-1; j_gene: TRBJ2-5; d_gene: TRBD2; abundance: many; CDR3aa: CSAIPGISGSETQYF; CDR3nt: TGCAGTGCTATCCCGGGCATTAGCGGGAGCGAGACCCAGTACTTC
v_gene: TRBV14; j_gene: TRBJ2-3; d_gene: .; abundance: many; CDR3aa: CASSLLAADTQYF; CDR3nt: TGTGCCAGCAGCCTGTTAGCAGCAGATACGCAGTATTTT
v_gene: TRBV27; j_gene: TRBJ2-3; d_gene: .; abundance: .; CDR3aa: CASSLFTGSTDTQYF; CDR3nt: TGTGCCAGCAGTTTATTTACGGGAAGCACAGATACGCAGTATTTT
v_gene: TRBV30; j_gene: TRBJ2-7; d_gene: TRBD2; abundance: .; CDR3aa: CAWASSGTLPEQYF; CDR3nt: TGTGCCTGGGCCTCTAGCGGGACCCTTCCCGAGCAGTACTTC
v_gene: TRBV18; j_gene: TRBJ2-7; d_gene: .; abundance: many; CDR3aa: CASSTGSTNYEQYF; CDR3nt: TGTGCCAGCTCTACGGGCTCAACAAACTACGAGCAGTACTTC
v_gene: TRBV27; j_gene: TRBJ1-1; d_gene: .; abundance: many; CDR3aa: CASSPTWGTEAFF; CDR3nt: TGTGCCAGCAGTCCGACCTGGGGGACTGAAGCTTTCTTT
v_gene: TRBV15; j_gene: TRBJ2-1; d_gene: TRBD2; abundance: many; CDR3aa: CATSTPMMREFRDEQFF; CDR3nt: TGTGCCACCAGCACCCCTATGATGCGGGAGTTTAGGGATGAGCAGTTCTTC
v_gene: TRBV6-1; j_gene: TRBJ2-5; d_gene: TRBD2; abundance: many; CDR3aa: CASSPGLPTTQETQYF; CDR3nt: TGTGCCAGCAGTCCGGGACTACCAACAACACAAGAGACCCAGTACTTC
v_gene: TRBV7-2; j_gene: TRBJ2-7; d_gene: .; abundance: many; CDR3aa: CASSTTGQTEQYF; CDR3nt: TGTGCCAGCAGCACGACAGGACAAACCGAGCAGTACTTC
v_gene: TRBV30; j_gene: TRBJ1-2; d_gene: .; abundance: many; CDR3aa: CAWSVLGDRSGGYTF; CDR3nt: TGTGCCTGGAGTGTACTGGGGGATCGAAGCGGAGGCTACACCTTC
v_gene: TRBV29-1; j_gene: TRBJ1-1; d_gene: .; abundance: many; CDR3aa: CSVAGAMNTEAFF; CDR3nt: TGCAGCGTTGCCGGGGCCATGAACACTGAAGCTTTCTTT
v_gene: TRBV24-1; j_gene: TRBJ2-5; d_gene: .; abundance: .; CDR3aa: CATKVGETQYF; CDR3nt: TGTGCCACCAAAGTCGGGGAGACCCAGTACTTC
v_gene: TRBV20-1; j_gene: TRBJ2-7; d_gene: TRBD2; abundance: many; CDR3aa: CSAGGGLSSYEQYF; CDR3nt: TGCAGTGCTGGGGGGGGACTTAGCTCCTACGAGCAGTACTTC
v_gene: TRBV30; j_gene: TRBJ2-3; d_gene: TRBD2; abundance: .; CDR3aa: CAWSAPGLAGDAQYF; CDR3nt: TGTGCCTGGAGTGCTCCGGGACTAGCGGGAGACGCGCAGTATTTT
v_gene: TRBV5-5; j_gene: TRBJ1-4; d_gene: .; abundance: .; CDR3aa: CASSFGPQGVVEKLFF; CDR3nt: TGTGCCAGCAGCTTTGGACCCCAGGGAGTGGTTGAAAAACTGTTTTTT
v_gene: TRBV12-3/TRBV12-4; j_gene: TRBJ2-1; d_gene: .; abundance: .; CDR3aa: CASSIFGRSSYNEQFF; CDR3nt: TGTGCCAGCAGTATATTCGGACGGAGCTCCTACAATGAGCAGTTCTTC
v_gene: TRBV7-2; j_gene: TRBJ2-3; d_gene: .; abundance: many; CDR3aa: CASSLGSGPTTDTQYF; CDR3nt: TGTGCCAGCAGCTTAGGATCGGGTCCCACCACAGATACGCAGTATTTT
v_gene: TRBV4-1; j_gene: TRBJ1-1; d_gene: TRBD1; abundance: few; CDR3aa: CASSYKVSGQGNPEAFF; CDR3nt: TGCGCCAGCAGCTACAAAGTTTCGGGACAGGGGAACCCTGAAGCTTTCTTT
v_gene: TRBV19; j_gene: TRBJ1-5; d_gene: TRBD1; abundance: few; CDR3aa: CASSMGTGYSNQPQHF; CDR3nt: TGTGCCAGTAGTATGGGGACAGGCTATAGCAATCAGCCCCAGCATTTT
v_gene: TRBV24-1; j_gene: TRBJ2-2; d_gene: .; abundance: few; CDR3aa: CATSDPAAGELFF; CDR3nt: TGTGCCACCAGTGACCCTGCGGCCGGGGAGCTGTTTTTT
v_gene: TRBV27; j_gene: TRBJ2-1; d_gene: TRBD2; abundance: many; CDR3aa: CASSLSGGGLAVYNEQFF; CDR3nt: TGTGCCAGCAGTTTATCGGGGGGGGGACTAGCGGTCTACAATGAGCAGTTCTTC
v_gene: TRBV30; j_gene: TRBJ2-2; d_gene: .; abundance: few; CDR3aa: CACPGGASTGELFF; CDR3nt: TGTGCCTGCCCTGGGGGCGCGAGCACCGGGGAGCTGTTTTTT
v_gene: TRBV3-1; j_gene: TRBJ1-2; d_gene: TRBD1; abundance: few; CDR3aa: CASSQPPRQGGGGYTF; CDR3nt: TGTGCCAGCAGCCAGCCTCCTCGACAGGGAGGAGGTGGCTACACCTTC
v_gene: TRBV7-8; j_gene: TRBJ2-3; d_gene: TRBD2; abundance: many; CDR3aa: CASSLARLLAGGQDTQYF; CDR3nt: TGTGCCAGCAGCTTAGCGCGGTTGCTAGCGGGAGGGCAAGATACGCAGTATTTT
v_gene: TRBV5-8; j_gene: TRBJ2-7; d_gene: .; abundance: few; CDR3aa: CASSFPGATYEQYF; CDR3nt: TGTGCCAGCAGCTTTCCAGGAGCTACCTACGAGCAGTACTTC
v_gene: TRBV11-3; j_gene: TRBJ1-2; d_gene: .; abundance: many; CDR3aa: CASSSGSYGYTF; CDR3nt: TGTGCCAGCAGCTCCGGGAGCTATGGCTACACCTTC
v_gene: TRBV19; j_gene: TRBJ2-3; d_gene: TRBD2; abundance: .; CDR3aa: CASSLLATSTDTQYF; CDR3nt: TGTGCCAGTAGTTTACTAGCGACTAGCACAGATACGCAGTATTTT
v_gene: TRBV20-1; j_gene: TRBJ2-2; d_gene: TRBD2; abundance: .; CDR3aa: CSGGHTGGETGELFF; CDR3nt: TGCAGTGGGGGGCATACGGGAGGGGAAACCGGGGAGCTGTTTTTT
v_gene: TRBV27; j_gene: TRBJ2-1; d_gene: TRBD2; abundance: .; CDR3aa: CASSLSSGVVLINEQFF; CDR3nt: TGTGCCAGCAGTTTATCTAGCGGGGTTGTCTTGATCAATGAGCAGTTCTTC
v_gene: TRBV24-1; j_gene: TRBJ2-2; d_gene: .; abundance: .; CDR3aa: CATSDVTQGGNTGELFF; CDR3nt: TGTGCCACCAGTGATGTGACTCAGGGGGGGAACACCGGGGAGCTGTTTTTT
v_gene: TRBV3-1; j_gene: TRBJ2-1; d_gene: .; abundance: many; CDR3aa: CASSQEVAVTYNEQFF; CDR3nt: TGTGCCAGCAGCCAAGAGGTAGCGGTTACCTACAATGAGCAGTTCTTC
v_gene: TRBV11-3; j_gene: TRBJ1-1; d_gene: .; abundance: many; CDR3aa: CASSSIGSGISPRRTEAFF; CDR3nt: TGTGCCAGCAGCTCCATAGGTAGTGGCATATCCCCGCGGAGGACTGAAGCTTTCTTT
v_gene: TRBV20-1; j_gene: TRBJ2-7; d_gene: .; abundance: .; CDR3aa: CSARGSSGGASYEQYF; CDR3nt: TGCAGTGCTAGAGGCAGCTCAGGAGGGGCCTCCTACGAGCAGTACTTC
v_gene: TRBV7-2; j_gene: TRBJ1-6; d_gene: TRBD1; abundance: many; CDR3aa: CASSPRQGYNSPLHF; CDR3nt: TGTGCCAGCAGCCCGAGACAGGGCTATAATTCACCCCTCCACTTT
v_gene: TRBV6-2/TRBV6-3; j_gene: TRBJ1-3; d_gene: .; abundance: .; CDR3aa: CASKPGVSGNTIYF; CDR3nt: TGTGCCAGCAAACCAGGGGTCTCTGGAAACACCATATATTTT
v_gene: TRBV12-5; j_gene: TRBJ2-3; d_gene: .; abundance: .; CDR3aa: CASGLVRGTDTQYF; CDR3nt: TGTGCTAGTGGTTTGGTACGGGGCACAGATACGCAGTATTTT
v_gene: TRBV15; j_gene: TRBJ1-3; d_gene: .; abundance: many; CDR3aa: CATSREGTPSGNTIYF; CDR3nt: TGTGCCACCAGCAGAGAAGGCACCCCCTCTGGAAACACCATATATTTT
v_gene: TRBV28; j_gene: TRBJ2-7; d_gene: .; abundance: few; CDR3aa: CASMGSGGFHEQYF; CDR3nt: TGTGCCAGCATGGGGTCAGGGGGGTTCCACGAGCAGTACTTC
v_gene: TRBV5-5; j_gene: TRBJ2-1; d_gene: .; abundance: many; CDR3aa: CASNHNEQFF; CDR3nt: TGTGCCAGCAACCATAATGAGCAGTTCTTC
v_gene: TRBV5-1; j_gene: TRBJ1-4; d_gene: .; abundance: .; CDR3aa: CASTRDARNEKLFF; CDR3nt: TGCGCCAGCACTCGGGACGCCCGAAATGAAAAACTGTTTTTT
v_gene: TRBV19; j_gene: TRBJ2-2; d_gene: TRBD2; abundance: few; CDR3aa: CASSVISGRTTGELFF; CDR3nt: TGTGCCAGTAGTGTAATAAGCGGGAGGACCACCGGGGAGCTGTTTTTT
v_gene: TRBV20-1; j_gene: TRBJ2-7; d_gene: .; abundance: .; CDR3aa: CSAPLGGAQRGEQYF; CDR3nt: TGCAGTGCGCCCCTTGGGGGGGCGCAAAGAGGCGAGCAGTACTTC
v_gene: TRBV7-6; j_gene: TRBJ2-2; d_gene: .; abundance: few; CDR3aa: CASSLLNRELFF; CDR3nt: TGTGCCAGCAGCCTGCTCAATCGGGAGCTGTTTTTT
v_gene: TRBV25-1; j_gene: TRBJ1-5; d_gene: TRBD1; abundance: .; CDR3aa: CASSETGGHSNQPQHF; CDR3nt: TGTGCCAGCAGTGAAACAGGGGGCCATAGCAATCAGCCCCAGCATTTT
v_gene: TRBV2; j_gene: TRBJ2-7; d_gene: TRBD2; abundance: few; CDR3aa: CASSKTSGSRAYEQYF; CDR3nt: TGTGCCAGCTCCAAAACTAGCGGGAGTCGAGCCTACGAGCAGTACTTC
v_gene: TRBV19; j_gene: TRBJ2-7; d_gene: .; abundance: many; CDR3aa: CASSISAGSYEQYF; CDR3nt: TGTGCCAGTAGTATTAGTGCGGGGTCCTACGAGCAGTACTTC
v_gene: TRBV11-2; j_gene: TRBJ2-1; d_gene: .; abundance: many; CDR3aa: CASSLGLAHYNEQFF; CDR3nt: TGTGCCAGCAGCTTAGGGTTAGCTCACTACAATGAGCAGTTCTTC